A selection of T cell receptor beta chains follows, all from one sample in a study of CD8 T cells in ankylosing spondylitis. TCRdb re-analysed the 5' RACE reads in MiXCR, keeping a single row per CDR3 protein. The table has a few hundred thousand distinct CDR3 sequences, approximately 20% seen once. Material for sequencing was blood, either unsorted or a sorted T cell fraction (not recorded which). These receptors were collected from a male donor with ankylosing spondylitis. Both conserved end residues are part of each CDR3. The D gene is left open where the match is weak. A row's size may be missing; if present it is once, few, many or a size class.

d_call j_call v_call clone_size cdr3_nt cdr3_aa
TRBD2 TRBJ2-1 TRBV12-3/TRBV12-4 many TGTGCCAGCAAAGCTAGCGGGAGTTGGAATGAGCAGTTCTTC CASKASGSWNEQFF
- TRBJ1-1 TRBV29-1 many TGCAGCGTTGTGGTGGGGTACACTGAAGCTTTCTTT CSVVVGYTEAFF
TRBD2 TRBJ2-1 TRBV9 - TGTGCCAGCAGCGTAGGGGGACTAGAGCCCTACAATGAGCAGTTCTTC CASSVGGLEPYNEQFF
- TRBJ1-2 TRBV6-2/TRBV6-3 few TGTGCCAGCAGTTACGGGACTATACACTATGGCTACACCTTC CASSYGTIHYGYTF
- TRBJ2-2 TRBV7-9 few TGTGCCAGCAGCCCTCTAGCCCTTGAGGTCGGGGAGCTGTTTTTT CASSPLALEVGELFF
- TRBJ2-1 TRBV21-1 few TGTGCCAGCCGAGGGAGGTGTCCCCTCTACAATGAGCAGTTCTTC CASRGRCPLYNEQFF
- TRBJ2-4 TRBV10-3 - TGTGCCATCAGTGAATCATTAGCCAAAAACATTCAGTACTTC CAISESLAKNIQYF
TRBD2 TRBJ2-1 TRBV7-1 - TGTGCCAGCAGCTCCACCCGCGGGGGACTAGCGGGAGGAACCAGCTCCTACAATGAGCAGTTCTTC CASSSTRGGLAGGTSSYNEQFF
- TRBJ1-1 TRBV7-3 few TGTGCCAGCAGCTTACGGATCACTGAAGCTTTCTTT CASSLRITEAFF
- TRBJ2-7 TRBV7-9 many TGTGCCAGCAGCTCCCTCGACGAGCAGTACTTC CASSSLDEQYF
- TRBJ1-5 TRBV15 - TGTGCCACCAGCAGCCACAGGGTTTGGACTAATCAGCCCCAGCATTTT CATSSHRVWTNQPQHF
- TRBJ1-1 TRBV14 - TGTGCCAGCAGCCAAGAAAGATTCACTGAAGCTTTCTTT CASSQERFTEAFF
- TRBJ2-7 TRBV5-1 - TGCGCCAGCAGCAAGGGACAAACCTACGAGCAGTACTTC CASSKGQTYEQYF
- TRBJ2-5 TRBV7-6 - TGTGCCAGCACTGTAGTGGGCCGTTGGGAGACCCAGTACTTC CASTVVGRWETQYF
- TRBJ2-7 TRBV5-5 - TGTGCCAGCAGTGGACACTCGAGCTCCTACGAGCAGTACTTC CASSGHSSSYEQYF
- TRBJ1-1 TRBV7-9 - TGTGCCAGCAAACGAATCGAGGGGTCTCATGAAGCTTTCTTT CASKRIEGSHEAFF
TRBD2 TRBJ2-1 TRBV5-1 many TGCGCCAGCAGCTTCGCGGGAGGGGGGTATGAGCAGTTCTTC CASSFAGGGYEQFF
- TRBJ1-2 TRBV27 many TGTGCCAGCAGTTTAGGGCGGAGCTATGGCTACACCTTC CASSLGRSYGYTF
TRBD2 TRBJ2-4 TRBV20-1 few TGCAGTGTTCGTATAGGACGGACTAGAAACATTCAGTACTTC CSVRIGRTRNIQYF
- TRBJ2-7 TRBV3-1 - TGTGCCAGCAGCCAAGAGGGGCGGTCGTGGTCGTACTTC CASSQEGRSWSYF
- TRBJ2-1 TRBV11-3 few TGTGCCAGCAGCTTATGGGTGTCCGGGGAGCAGTTCTTC CASSLWVSGEQFF
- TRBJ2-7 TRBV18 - TGTGCCAGCTCACCTTTAGCAGACGAGCAGTACTTC CASSPLADEQYF
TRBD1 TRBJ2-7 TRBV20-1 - TGCAGTGCTTCCGGGACAGGGTCCGAGCAGTACTTC CSASGTGSEQYF
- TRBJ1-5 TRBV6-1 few TGTGCCAGCAGTGAATCAGGGTACAATCAGCCCCAGCATTTT CASSESGYNQPQHF
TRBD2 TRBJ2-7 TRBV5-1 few TGCGCCAGCAGCTCGGGACTAGCGGGAGGGGTCTCCTACGAGCAGTACTTC CASSSGLAGGVSYEQYF
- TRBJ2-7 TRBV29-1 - TGCAGCGTTACCAAGCAGTCCTACGAGCAGTACTTC CSVTKQSYEQYF
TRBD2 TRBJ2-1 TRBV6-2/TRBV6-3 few TGTGCCAGCAGTTACTCAGCGGGAGTCAACAATGAGCAGTTCTTC CASSYSAGVNNEQFF
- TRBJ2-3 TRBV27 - TGTGCCAGCAGTTTATCGGGGATGGCGGGATGGATAGATACGCAGTATTTT CASSLSGMAGWIDTQYF
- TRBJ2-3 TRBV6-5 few TGTGCCAGCAGTTACTCGGGGGGAACTAGACCCGATACGCAGTATTTT CASSYSGGTRPDTQYF
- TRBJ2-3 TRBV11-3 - TGTGCCAGCAGCTTAGGGAGGGCCCAGGATACGCAGTATTTT CASSLGRAQDTQYF
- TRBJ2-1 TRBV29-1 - TGCAGCGTTGTTACAGGGAATGAGCAGTTCTTC CSVVTGNEQFF
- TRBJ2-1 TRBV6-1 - TGTGCCAGCAAACCGGGCCTGGGCCCCTACAATGAGCAGTTCTTC CASKPGLGPYNEQFF
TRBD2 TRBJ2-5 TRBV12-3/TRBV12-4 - TGTGCCAGCAGCAGCGGGGGTTTTTTAGGGACCCAGTACTTC CASSSGGFLGTQYF
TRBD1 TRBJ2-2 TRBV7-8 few TGTGCCAGCAGCTCCACGATGGCCGGGACAGGGAACACCGGGGAGCTGTTTTTT CASSSTMAGTGNTGELFF
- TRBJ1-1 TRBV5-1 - TGCGCCAGCAGCCCAAGACAGCTGAACACTGAAGCTTTCTTT CASSPRQLNTEAFF
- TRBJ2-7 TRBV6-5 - TGTGCCAGCAGTTTCCTGGGTAGGTCACACTACGAGCAGTACTTC CASSFLGRSHYEQYF
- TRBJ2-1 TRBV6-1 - TGTGCCACACTGGTGGGAGGGGGAAAAGGGGAGCAGTTCTTC CATLVGGGKGEQFF
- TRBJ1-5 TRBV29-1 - TGCAGCGTTAGGCTGGGTGCTCAGCCCCAGCATTTT CSVRLGAQPQHF
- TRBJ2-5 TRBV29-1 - TGCAGCGCCGGGGTCCCTAGCCTAGAGACCCAGTACTTC CSAGVPSLETQYF
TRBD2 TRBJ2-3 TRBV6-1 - TGTGCCAGCAGGGCTAGCGGGAGTAGTTATACGCAGTATTTT CASRASGSSYTQYF
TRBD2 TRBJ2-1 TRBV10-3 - TGTGCCATCAGTGTAGGGACTAGCGGTTACAATGAGCAGTTCTTC CAISVGTSGYNEQFF
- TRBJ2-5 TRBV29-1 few TGCAGCGTTGTGGGAGAACAAGAGACCCAGTACTTC CSVVGEQETQYF
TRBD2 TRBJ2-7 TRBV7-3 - TGTGCCAGCAGCTTACTGGGACTAGCGGCATACGAGCAGTACTTC CASSLLGLAAYEQYF
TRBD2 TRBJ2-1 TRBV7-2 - TGTGCCAGCCGACTAGCGGGAGAAGATGAGCAGTTCTTC CASRLAGEDEQFF
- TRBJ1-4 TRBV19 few TGTGCCTCCCGAGGTGAAAAACTGTTTTTT CASRGEKLFF
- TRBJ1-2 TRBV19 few TGTGCCAGTACGACTTTAGATGGAGGCTACACCTTC CASTTLDGGYTF
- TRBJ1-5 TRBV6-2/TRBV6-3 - TGTGCCAGCAGTTACTCGAATAGTGGGACACATGATCAGCCCCAGCATTTT CASSYSNSGTHDQPQHF
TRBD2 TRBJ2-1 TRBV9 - TGTGCCAGCAGCGGGGGACTAGCGGGTCAGGAGCAGTTCTTC CASSGGLAGQEQFF
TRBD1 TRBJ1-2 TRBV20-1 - TGCAGTGCCTTGACAGGGCTCGACTATGGCTACACCTTC CSALTGLDYGYTF
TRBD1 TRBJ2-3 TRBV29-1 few TGCAGCGTTGAAGATCAGGGGGTCGGCACAGATACGCAGTATTTT CSVEDQGVGTDTQYF
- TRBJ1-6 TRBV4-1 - TGCGCCAGCAGCCAACTGAACTCCTATAATTCACCCCTCCACTTT CASSQLNSYNSPLHF
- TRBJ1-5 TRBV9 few TGTGCCAGCAGCGAAGCAGACATTAGCAATCAGCCCCAGCATTTT CASSEADISNQPQHF